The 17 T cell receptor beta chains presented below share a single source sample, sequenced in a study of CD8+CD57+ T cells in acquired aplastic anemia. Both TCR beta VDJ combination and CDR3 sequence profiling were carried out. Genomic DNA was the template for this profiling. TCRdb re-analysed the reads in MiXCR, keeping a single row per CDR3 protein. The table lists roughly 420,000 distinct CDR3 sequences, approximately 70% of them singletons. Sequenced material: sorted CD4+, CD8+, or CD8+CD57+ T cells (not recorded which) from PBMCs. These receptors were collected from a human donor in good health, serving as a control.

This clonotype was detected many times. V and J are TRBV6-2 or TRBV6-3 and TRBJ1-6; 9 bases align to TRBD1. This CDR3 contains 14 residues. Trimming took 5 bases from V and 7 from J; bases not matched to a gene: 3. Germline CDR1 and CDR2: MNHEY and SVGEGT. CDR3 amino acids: CASSPGQGNSPLHF. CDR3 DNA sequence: TGTGCCAGCAGTCCCGGACAGGGGAATTCACCCCTCCACTTT.

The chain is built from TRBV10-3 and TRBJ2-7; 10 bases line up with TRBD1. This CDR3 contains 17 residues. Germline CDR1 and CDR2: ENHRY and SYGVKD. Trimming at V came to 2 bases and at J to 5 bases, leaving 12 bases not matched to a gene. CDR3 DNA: TGTGCCATCAGTGAGACGTATCCGGGACAGGGGCGCCACGAGCAGTACTTC. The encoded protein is CAISETYPGQGRHEQYF.

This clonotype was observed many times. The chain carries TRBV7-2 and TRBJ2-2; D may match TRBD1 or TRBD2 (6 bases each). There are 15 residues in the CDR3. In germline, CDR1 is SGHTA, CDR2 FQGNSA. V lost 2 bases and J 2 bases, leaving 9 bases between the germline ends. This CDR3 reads CASSLSGGNTGELFF. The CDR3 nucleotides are TGTGCCAGCAGCTTATCCGGGGGCAACACCGGGGAGCTGTTTTTT.

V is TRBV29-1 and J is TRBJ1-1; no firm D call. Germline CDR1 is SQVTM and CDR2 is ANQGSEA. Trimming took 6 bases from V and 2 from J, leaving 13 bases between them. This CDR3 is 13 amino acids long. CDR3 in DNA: TGCAGCGTAAACACAATCATTAACACTGAAGCTTTCTTT. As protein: CSVNTIINTEAFF.

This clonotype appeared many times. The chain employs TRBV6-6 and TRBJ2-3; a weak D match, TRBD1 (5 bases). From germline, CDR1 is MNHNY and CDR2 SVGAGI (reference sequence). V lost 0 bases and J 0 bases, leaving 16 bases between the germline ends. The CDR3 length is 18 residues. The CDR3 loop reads CASSYSLNSRVSTDTQYF. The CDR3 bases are TGTGCCAGCAGTTACTCCCTGAACTCCAGGGTTAGCACAGATACGCAGTATTTT.

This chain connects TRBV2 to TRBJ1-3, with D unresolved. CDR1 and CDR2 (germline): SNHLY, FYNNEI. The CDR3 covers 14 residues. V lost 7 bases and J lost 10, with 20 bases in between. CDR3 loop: CASKLENTGETIYF. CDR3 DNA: TGTGCCAGCAAACTGGAGAACACCGGAGAGACCATATATTTT.

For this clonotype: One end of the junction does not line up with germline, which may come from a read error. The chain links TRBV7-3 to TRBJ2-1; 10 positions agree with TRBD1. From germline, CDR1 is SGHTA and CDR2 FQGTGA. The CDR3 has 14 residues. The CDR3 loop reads CASSSTGGSDEQFF. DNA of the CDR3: TGTGCCAGTAGCTCGACAGGGGGCTCCGATGAGCAGTTCTTC. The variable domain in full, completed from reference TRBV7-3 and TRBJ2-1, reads GAGVSQTPSNKVTEKGKYVELRCDPISGHTALYWYRQSLGQGPEFLIYFQGTGAADDSGLPNDRFFAVRPEGSVSTLKIQRTERGDSAVYLCASSSTGGSDEQFFGPGTRLTVL.

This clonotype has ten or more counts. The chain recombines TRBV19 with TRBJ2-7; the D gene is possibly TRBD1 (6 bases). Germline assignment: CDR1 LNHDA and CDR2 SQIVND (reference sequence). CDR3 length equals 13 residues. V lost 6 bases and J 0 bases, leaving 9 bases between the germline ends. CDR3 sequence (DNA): TGTGCCAGTAGGGACAGCTACTCCTACGAGCAGTACTTC. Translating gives CASRDSYSYEQYF. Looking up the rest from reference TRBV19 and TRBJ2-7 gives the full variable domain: DGGITQSPKYLFRKEGQNVTLSCEQNLNHDAMYWYRQDPGQGLRLIYYSQIVNDFQKGDIAEGYSVSREKKESFPLTVTSAQKNPTAFYLCASRDSYSYEQYFGPGTRLTVT.

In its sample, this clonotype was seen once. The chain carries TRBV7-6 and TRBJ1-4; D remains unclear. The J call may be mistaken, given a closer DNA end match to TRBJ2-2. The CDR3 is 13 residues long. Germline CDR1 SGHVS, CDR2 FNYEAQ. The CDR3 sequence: CASRPQNTGELFF. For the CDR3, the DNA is TGTGCCAGCAGGCCACAGAACACCGGGGAGCTGTTTTTT.

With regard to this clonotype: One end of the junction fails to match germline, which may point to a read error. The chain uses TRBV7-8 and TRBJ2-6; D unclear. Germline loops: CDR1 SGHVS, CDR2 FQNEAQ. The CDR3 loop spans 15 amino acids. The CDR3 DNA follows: TGTGCCACCAGCAGAGAGAGCGCAGTACAAGACGCCCAGACTTTC. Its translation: CATSRESAVQDAQTF. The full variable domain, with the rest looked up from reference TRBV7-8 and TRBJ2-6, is GAGVSQSPRYKVAKRGQDVALRCDPISGHVSLFWYQQALGQGPEFLTYFQNEAQLDKSGLPSDRFFAERPEGSVSTLKIQRTQQEDSAVYLCATSRESAVQDAQTFGAGSRLTVL.

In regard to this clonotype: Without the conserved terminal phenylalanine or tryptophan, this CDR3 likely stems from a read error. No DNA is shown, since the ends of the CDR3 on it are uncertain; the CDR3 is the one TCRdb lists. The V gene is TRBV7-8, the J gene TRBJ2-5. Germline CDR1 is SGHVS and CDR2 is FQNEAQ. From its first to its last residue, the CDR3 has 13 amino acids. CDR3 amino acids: CASSFAMGETEYL.

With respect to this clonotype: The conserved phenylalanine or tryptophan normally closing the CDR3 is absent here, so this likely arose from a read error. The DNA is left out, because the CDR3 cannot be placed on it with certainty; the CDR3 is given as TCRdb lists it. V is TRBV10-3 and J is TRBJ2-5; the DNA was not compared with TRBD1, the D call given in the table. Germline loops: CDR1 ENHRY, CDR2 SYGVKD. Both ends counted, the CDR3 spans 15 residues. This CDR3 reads CATSDADRARETLDL.

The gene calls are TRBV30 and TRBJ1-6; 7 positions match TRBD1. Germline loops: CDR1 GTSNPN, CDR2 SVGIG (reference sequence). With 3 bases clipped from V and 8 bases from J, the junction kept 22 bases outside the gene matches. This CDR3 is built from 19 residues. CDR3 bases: TGTGCCTGGAGCCCACAGGGGACGGCCTCCCTAAGGAATGATTCACCCCTCCACTTT. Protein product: CAWSPQGTASLRNDSPLHF. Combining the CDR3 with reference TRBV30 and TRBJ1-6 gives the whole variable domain SQTIHQWPATLVQPVGSPLSLECTVEGTSNPNLYWYRQAAGRGLQLLFYSVGIGQISSEVPQNLSASRPQDRQFILSSKKLLLSDSGFYLCAWSPQGTASLRNDSPLHFGNGTRLTVT.

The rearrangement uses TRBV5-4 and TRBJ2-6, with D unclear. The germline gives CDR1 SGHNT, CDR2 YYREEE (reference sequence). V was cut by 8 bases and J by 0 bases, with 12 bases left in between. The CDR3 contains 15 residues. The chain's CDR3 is CASSMVFSGANVLTF. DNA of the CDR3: TGTGCCAGTAGCATGGTATTCTCTGGGGCCAACGTCCTGACTTTC.

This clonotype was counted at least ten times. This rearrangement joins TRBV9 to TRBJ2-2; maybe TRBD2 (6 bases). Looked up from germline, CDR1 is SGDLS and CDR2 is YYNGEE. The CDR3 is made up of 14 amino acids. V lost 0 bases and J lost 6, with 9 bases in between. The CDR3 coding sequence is TGTGCCAGCAGCGTAGCGGGGGATTCCGGGGAGCTGTTTTTT. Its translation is CASSVAGDSGELFF.

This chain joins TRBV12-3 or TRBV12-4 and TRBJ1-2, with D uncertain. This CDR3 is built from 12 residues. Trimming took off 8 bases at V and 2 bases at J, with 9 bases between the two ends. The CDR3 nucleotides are TGTGCCAGCGGAACAGCGAACTATGGCTACACCTTC. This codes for CASGTANYGYTF.

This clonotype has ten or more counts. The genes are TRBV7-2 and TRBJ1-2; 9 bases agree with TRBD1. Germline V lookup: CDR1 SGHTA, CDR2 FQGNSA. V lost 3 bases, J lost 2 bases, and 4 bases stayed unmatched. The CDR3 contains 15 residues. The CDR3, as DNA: TGTGCCAGCAGCTTCGGGACAGGGCACAACTATGGCTACACCTTC. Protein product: CASSFGTGHNYGYTF. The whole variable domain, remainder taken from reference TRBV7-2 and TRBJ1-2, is GAGVSQSPSNKVTEKGKDVELRCDPISGHTALYWYRQSLGQGLEFLIYFQGNSAPDKSGLPSDRFSAERTGGSVSTLTIQRTQQEDSAVYLCASSFGTGHNYGYTFGSGTRLTVV.